This TCR beta chain was identified during a study of blood T cell repertoires in COVID-19. Study-level information: Acute-phase and convalescent COVID-19 samples originated in the United States, Italy and Spain.

Assay: immunoSEQ multiplex PCR; the TCRdb copy retains only in-frame clones and omits some. The sample holds about 250,000 clones, 88% seen once. V was trimmed by 6 bases and J by 2 bases, leaving 14 bases between them. Looked up from germline, CDR1 is MNHEY and CDR2 is SVGEGT. The CDR3 sequence is 14 residues long. The rearrangement links TRBV6-2 or TRBV6-3 to TRBJ2-7, with D tentatively TRBD2 (5 bases). The sample was peripheral blood. This clonotype originated in a woman between 25 and 40 years old with COVID-19, enrolled during active disease. CDR3: CASSITGSPYEQYF. The CDR3 DNA reads TGTGCCAGCAGCATCACGGGATCCCCCTACGAGCAGTACTTC.